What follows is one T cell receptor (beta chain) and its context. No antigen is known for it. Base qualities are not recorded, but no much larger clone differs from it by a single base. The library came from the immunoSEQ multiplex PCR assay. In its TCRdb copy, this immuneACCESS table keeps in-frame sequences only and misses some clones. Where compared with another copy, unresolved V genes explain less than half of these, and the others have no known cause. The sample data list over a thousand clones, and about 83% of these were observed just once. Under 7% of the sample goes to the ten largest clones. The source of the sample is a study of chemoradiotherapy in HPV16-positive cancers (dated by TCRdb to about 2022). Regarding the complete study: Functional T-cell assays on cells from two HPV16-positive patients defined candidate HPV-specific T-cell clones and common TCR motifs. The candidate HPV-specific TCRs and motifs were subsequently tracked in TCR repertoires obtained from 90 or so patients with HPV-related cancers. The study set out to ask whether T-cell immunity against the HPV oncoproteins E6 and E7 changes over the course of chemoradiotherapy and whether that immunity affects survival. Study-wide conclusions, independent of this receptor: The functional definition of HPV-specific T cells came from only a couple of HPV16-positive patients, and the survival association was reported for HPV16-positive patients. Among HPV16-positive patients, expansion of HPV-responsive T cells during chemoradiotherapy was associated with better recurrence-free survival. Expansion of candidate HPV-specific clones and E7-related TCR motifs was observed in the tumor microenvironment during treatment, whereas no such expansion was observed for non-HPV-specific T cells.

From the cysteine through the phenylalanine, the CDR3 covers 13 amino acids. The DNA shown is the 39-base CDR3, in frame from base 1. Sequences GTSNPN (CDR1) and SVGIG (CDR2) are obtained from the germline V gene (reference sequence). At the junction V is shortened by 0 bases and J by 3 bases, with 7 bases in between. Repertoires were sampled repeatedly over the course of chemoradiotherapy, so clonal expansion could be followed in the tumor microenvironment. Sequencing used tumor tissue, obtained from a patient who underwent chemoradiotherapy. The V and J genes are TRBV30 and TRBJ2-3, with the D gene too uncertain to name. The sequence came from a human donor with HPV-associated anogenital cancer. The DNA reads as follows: TGTGCCTGGAGTGTTCTGGGGACAGATACGCAGTATTTT. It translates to CAWSVLGTDTQYF.